This TCR beta chain was captured by sequencing in a study of blood T cell repertoires in COVID-19. Trimming removed 4 bases from V and 0 bases from J; junction bases left unmatched: 6. The length of the CDR3 is 16 residues. CDR1 and CDR2 (germline): SGHNT, YYREEE (reference sequence). Clones were sequenced by immunoSEQ multiplex PCR, and TCRdb holds only the in-frame ones, with some missing. The top ten hold 5% to 7% of the sample, which has 11,000 to 15,000 clones, approximately 90% seen once. The V gene is TRBV5-4, the J gene TRBJ2-4; TRBD1 matches at 8 bases. The sample taken for sequencing was peripheral blood. The TCR originated in a human donor in a cohort sampled during active COVID-19. The CDR3 reads CASSPDRGTAKNIQYF. The DNA for the CDR3 is TGTGCCAGCAGCCCCGACAGGGGCACAGCCAAAAACATTCAGTACTTC.